This TCR beta chain was identified in a study of blood T cells in healthy people across ages. The table lists this clonotype with a count of one. Germline V gene data show CDR1 as DFQATT and CDR2 as SNEGSKA (reference sequence). The CDR3 covers 11 residues. Together with a sample-barcoded 5' primer, a J-beta primer mix was included in a second PCR lasting about 6 to 11 cycles. Every molecule of cDNA carried a tag from a template-switch adaptor with 12 random nucleotides. TCRdb reanalysed the 5' RACE reads using MiXCR and keeps one entry per CDR3 protein. The table includes hundreds of thousands of distinct CDR3 sequences, 27% detected once. This sample also belongs to another study, concerning T cells of mothers and their children. That work contributes: In this cohort, donors were a few healthy Caucasian mothers plus their six children. Maternal samples each gave over 9.5 million TCR beta CDR3 reads, and child samples a few million each. Slightly higher overlap, not significant, was seen in related mother-child pairs than in unrelated pairs.

The sample was blood. The source is a boy aged 2 to 10 in good health. The J gene is TRBJ2-5, the V gene TRBV20-1; 7 bases map to TRBD2. The better agreement between TRBJ2-1 and the DNA end casts doubt on the J call. The CDR3 protein is CSFGLDNEQFF. In DNA form, the CDR3 reads TGCAGTTTCGGACTAGACAATGAGCAGTTCTTC.